One and the same sample provided the 10 T cell receptor beta chains below, sequenced in a study of blood T cell repertoires in COVID-19. Some clones are missing from TCRdb's copy, which holds only in-frame ones; the method was immunoSEQ multiplex PCR. The sample lists 130,000 or so clones, 84% occurring once. The sequenced sample consisted of PBMCs or T cells enriched from blood (not recorded which). All receptors come from a woman in her 50s with acute COVID-19.

This clone was counted between two and nine times. The rearrangement uses TRBV28 and TRBJ2-7, with 11 bases lining up with TRBD1. V dropped 4 bases and J dropped 3; count of bases not matched to a gene: 11. CDR3 length: 17 amino acids. From germline, CDR1 is MDHEN and CDR2 SYDVKM. CDR3 residues: CASSYNYRTGGNYEQYF. CDR3 DNA sequence: TGTGCCAGCAGTTACAACTACCGGACAGGGGGCAACTACGAGCAGTACTTC.

The CDR3 coding sequence is TGCAGCGTTGAAGGGGGACAGGGGATGAGCGGCTACACCTTC. Residues: CSVEGGQGMSGYTF. V gene TRBV29-1 combines with J gene TRBJ1-2; 10 bases agree with TRBD1. Trimming cost V 1 base and J 8 bases; bases outside gene matches: 7. CDR1 and CDR2 (germline): SQVTM, ANQGSEA. The CDR3 covers 14 residues.

The rearrangement links TRBV5-1 to TRBJ2-2, with 7 bases identical to TRBD1. J was trimmed by 4 bases and V by 8 bases; bases with no gene match: 8. In germline, CDR1 is SGHRS, CDR2 YFSETQ. CDR3 length equals 14 residues. The CDR3 DNA reads TGCGCCAGTCACGACAGGGACAGCACCGGGGAGCTGTTTTTT. Its protein is CASHDRDSTGELFF.

Only a few counts were recorded for this clone. The chain recombines TRBV6-5 with TRBJ2-3, with TRBD2 matching over 10 bases. After removal of 2 bases from V and 1 base from J, the junction contained 3 bases not matched to a gene. Germline CDR1 reads MNHEY; CDR2 reads SVGAGI. The CDR3 loop spans 16 amino acids. CDR3: CASSYNLAGGTDTQYF. The CDR3, as DNA: TGTGCCAGCAGTTACAATCTAGCGGGAGGCACAGATACGCAGTATTTT.

This chain's CDR3 is CASRRGQNYNEQFF. The CDR3 DNA is TGTGCCAGCAGACGTGGACAGAACTACAATGAGCAGTTCTTC. The chain has TRBV6-5 and TRBJ2-1; D is perhaps TRBD1 (6 bases). The CDR3 has 14 residues. CDR1 and CDR2 from the germline V gene are MNHEY and SVGAGI. V lost 6 bases to trimming and J lost 3 bases, with 12 bases between them.

The chain joins TRBV7-9 to TRBJ1-2; D remains ambiguous. The CDR3 spans 12 residues. The germline gives CDR1 SEHNR, CDR2 FQNEAQ (reference sequence). The germline V and J ends were trimmed by 3 bases and 1 base, with 3 bases remaining between them. CDR3 region: CASSFYNYGYTF. DNA for the CDR3: TGTGCCAGCAGCTTCTATAACTATGGCTACACCTTC.

The rearrangement uses TRBV19 and TRBJ2-6; D possibly corresponds to TRBD1 (5 bases). Germline V lookup: CDR1 LNHDA, CDR2 SQIVND (reference sequence). The CDR3 is made up of 14 amino acids. V was pared by 6 bases and J by 4 bases, with 10 bases between. CDR3 loop: CASRQGSGANVLTF. The CDR3 DNA sequence: TGTGCCAGTAGGCAGGGTTCCGGGGCCAACGTCCTGACTTTC.

This clone was observed at least ten times. The rearrangement links TRBV9 to TRBJ2-1, with 12 bases aligning to TRBD2. CDR1 is SGDLS and CDR2 is YYNGEE in the germline V gene. The CDR3 length is 16 residues. Trimming took 0 bases from V and 7 from J; bases not matched to a gene: 5. CDR3 bases: TGTGCCAGCAGCGTAGCCCTAGCGGGAGGGGAGAATGAGCAGTTCTTC. This encodes CASSVALAGGENEQFF.

The chain has TRBV29-1 and TRBJ1-3; weak D call: TRBD1 (6 bases). Germline V lookup: CDR1 SQVTM, CDR2 ANQGSEA. The CDR3 sequence is 14 residues long. V lost 5 bases, J lost 3 bases, and 14 bases lay in between. The CDR3 here is CSVRGSSSGNTIYF. The CDR3 DNA reads TGCAGCGTTAGGGGGAGTTCTAGTGGAAACACCATATATTTT.

The rearrangement links TRBV5-1 to TRBJ2-6, with D possibly being TRBD2 (6 bases). Germline V gene data show CDR1 as SGHRS and CDR2 as YFSETQ. V was cut by 4 bases and J by 4 bases, with 15 bases left in between. The CDR3 has 16 amino acids. The CDR3 protein is CASSVEGIRGANVLTF. As DNA, the CDR3 is TGCGCCAGCAGCGTGGAGGGGATCCGGGGGGCCAACGTCCTGACTTTC.